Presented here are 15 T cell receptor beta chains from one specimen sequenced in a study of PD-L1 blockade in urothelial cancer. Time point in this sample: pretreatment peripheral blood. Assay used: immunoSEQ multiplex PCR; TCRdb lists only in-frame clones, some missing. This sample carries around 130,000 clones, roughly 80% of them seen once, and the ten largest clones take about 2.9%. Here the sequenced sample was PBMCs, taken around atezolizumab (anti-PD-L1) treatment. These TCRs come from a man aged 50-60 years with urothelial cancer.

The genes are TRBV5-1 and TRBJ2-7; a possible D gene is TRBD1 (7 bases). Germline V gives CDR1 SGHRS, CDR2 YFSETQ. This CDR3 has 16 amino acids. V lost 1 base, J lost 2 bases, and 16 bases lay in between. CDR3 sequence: CASSLKGGGATYEQYF. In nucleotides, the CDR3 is TGCGCCAGCAGCTTGAAAGGGGGCGGGGCGACCTACGAGCAGTACTTC.

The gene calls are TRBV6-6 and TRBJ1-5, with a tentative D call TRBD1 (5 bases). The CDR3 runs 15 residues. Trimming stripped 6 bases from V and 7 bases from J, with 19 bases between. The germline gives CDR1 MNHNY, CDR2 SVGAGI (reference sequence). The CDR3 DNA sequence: TGTGCCAGCAGACTCGTTATAGGGGTTGAACAGCCCCAGCATTTT. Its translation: CASRLVIGVEQPQHF.

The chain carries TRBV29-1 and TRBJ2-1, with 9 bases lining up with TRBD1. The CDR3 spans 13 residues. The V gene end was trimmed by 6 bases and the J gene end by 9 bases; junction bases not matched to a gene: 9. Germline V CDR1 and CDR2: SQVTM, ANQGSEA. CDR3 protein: CSVERWTGAEQFF. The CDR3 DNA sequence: TGCAGCGTCGAGAGGTGGACAGGGGCTGAGCAGTTCTTC.

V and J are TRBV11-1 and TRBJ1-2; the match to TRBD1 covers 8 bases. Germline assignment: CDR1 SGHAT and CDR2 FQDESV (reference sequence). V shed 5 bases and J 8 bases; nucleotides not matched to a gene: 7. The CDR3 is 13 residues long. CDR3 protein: CASSLDRGGGYTF. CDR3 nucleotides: TGTGCCAGCAGCCTCGACAGGGGTGGAGGCTACACCTTC. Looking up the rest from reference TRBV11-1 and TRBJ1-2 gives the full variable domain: EAEVAQSPRYKITEKSQAVAFWCDPISGHATLYWYRQILGQGPELLVQFQDESVVDDSQLPKDRFSAERLKGVDSTLKIQPAELGDSAMYLCASSLDRGGGYTFGSGTRLTVV.

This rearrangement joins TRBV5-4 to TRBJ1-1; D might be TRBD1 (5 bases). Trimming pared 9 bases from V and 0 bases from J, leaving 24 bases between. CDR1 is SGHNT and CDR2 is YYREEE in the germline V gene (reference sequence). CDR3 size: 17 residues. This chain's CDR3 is CATAPPGRGTLNTEAFF. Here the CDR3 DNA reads TGTGCCACCGCACCTCCGGGGCGGGGGACCTTGAACACTGAAGCTTTCTTT.

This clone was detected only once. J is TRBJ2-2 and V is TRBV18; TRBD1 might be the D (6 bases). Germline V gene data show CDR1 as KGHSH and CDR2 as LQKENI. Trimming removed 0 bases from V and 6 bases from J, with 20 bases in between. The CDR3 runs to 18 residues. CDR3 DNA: TGTGCCAGCTCACCACCCCTTGGGGATAAGGGACAATCCGGGGAGCTGTTTTTT. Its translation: CASSPPLGDKGQSGELFF.

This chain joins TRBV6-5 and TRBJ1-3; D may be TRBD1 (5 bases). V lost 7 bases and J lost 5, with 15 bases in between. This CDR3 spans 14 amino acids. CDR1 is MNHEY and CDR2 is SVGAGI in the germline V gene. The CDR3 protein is CASTRGSGRNTIYF. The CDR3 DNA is TGTGCCAGCACCCGGGGGTCAGGGCGAAACACCATATATTTT.

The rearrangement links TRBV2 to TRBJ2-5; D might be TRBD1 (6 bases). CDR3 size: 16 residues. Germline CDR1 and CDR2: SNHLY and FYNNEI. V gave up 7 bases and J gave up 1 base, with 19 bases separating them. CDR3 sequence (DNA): TGTGCCAGCAAAGTTCGGAAACAGGGCCTCCAAGAGACCCAGTACTTC. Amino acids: CASKVRKQGLQETQYF.

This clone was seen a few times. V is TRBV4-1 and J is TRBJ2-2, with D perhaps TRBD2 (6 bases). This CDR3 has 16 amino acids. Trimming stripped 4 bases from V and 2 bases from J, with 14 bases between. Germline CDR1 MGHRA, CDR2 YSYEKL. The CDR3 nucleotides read TGCGCCAGCAGCCTCCGGGACTTTCTAAACACCGGGGAGCTGTTTTTT. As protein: CASSLRDFLNTGELFF.

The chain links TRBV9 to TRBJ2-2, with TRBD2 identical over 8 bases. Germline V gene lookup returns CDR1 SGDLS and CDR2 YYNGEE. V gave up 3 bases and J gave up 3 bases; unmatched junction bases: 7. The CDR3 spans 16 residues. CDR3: CASSARREGHTGELFF. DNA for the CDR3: TGTGCCAGCAGCGCCCGTCGGGAGGGCCACACCGGGGAGCTGTTTTTT.

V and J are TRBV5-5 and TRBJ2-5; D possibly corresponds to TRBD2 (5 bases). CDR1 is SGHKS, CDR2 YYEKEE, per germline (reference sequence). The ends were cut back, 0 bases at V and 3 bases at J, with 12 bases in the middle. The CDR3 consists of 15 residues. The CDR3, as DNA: TGTGCCAGCAGCTTGGTCCCACGGGGAGAAGAGACCCAGTACTTC. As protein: CASSLVPRGEETQYF.

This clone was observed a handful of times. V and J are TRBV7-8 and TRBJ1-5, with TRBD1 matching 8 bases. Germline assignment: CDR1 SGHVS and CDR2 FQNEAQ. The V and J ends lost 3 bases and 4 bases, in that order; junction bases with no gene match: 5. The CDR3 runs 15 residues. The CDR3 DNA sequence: TGTGCCAGCAGCTTTTCAGGGGGCAGTAATCAGCCCCAGCATTTT. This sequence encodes CASSFSGGSNQPQHF.

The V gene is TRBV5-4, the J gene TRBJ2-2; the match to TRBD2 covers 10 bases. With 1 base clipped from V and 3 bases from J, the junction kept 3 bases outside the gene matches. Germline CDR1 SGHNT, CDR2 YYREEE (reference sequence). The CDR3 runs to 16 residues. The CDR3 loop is CASSLPLAGDTGELFF. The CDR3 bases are TGTGCCAGCAGCTTGCCGCTAGCGGGGGACACCGGGGAGCTGTTTTTT. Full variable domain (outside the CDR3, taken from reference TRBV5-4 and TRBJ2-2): ETGVTQSPTHLIKTRGQQVTLRCSSQSGHNTVSWYQQALGQGPQFIFQYYREEENGRGNFPPRFSGLQFPNYSSELNVNALELDDSALYLCASSLPLAGDTGELFFGEGSRLTVL.

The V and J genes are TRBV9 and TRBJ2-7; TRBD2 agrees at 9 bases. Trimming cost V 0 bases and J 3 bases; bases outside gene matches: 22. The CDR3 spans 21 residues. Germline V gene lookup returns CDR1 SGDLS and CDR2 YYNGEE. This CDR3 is CASSVGIGAGGPGKTLYEQYF. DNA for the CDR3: TGTGCCAGCAGCGTAGGGATCGGGGCGGGAGGGCCGGGAAAAACCCTCTACGAGCAGTACTTC.

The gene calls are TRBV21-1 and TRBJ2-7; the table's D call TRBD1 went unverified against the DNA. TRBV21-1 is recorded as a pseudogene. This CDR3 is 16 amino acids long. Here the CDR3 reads CASRGLTGAISYEQYF. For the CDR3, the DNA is TGTGCCAGCAGAGGTTTGACAGGGGCTATCTCCTACGAGCAGTACTTC.